Listed below are T cell receptor beta chains from one sample, sequenced in a study of human T cells and chemical hapten exposure. Each CDR3 protein is one row after TCRdb ran MiXCR on the RACE reads. In the table there are a few hundred thousand distinct CDR3 sequences, about 4.8% of which are singletons. The starting material was whole blood, obtained in connection with sensitization to the hapten diphenylcyclopropenone (DPC). Receptors originate from a woman in her forties or fifties with alopecia areata. Some clones in this sample may be carry-over from other donors' samples. CDR3s include the opening cysteine and the closing phenylalanine or tryptophan.

V,J,CDR3
TRBV25-1,TRBJ1-1,CASRPPGGHTEAFF
TRBV7-9,TRBJ2-7,CASSHISGTGDYLAHYEQYF
TRBV6-5,TRBJ1-6,CASSYFGTGLILHF
TRBV12-5,TRBJ2-1,CASGPQGGNEQFF
TRBV20-1,TRBJ2-2,CSASASGRENTGELFF
TRBV2,TRBJ1-5,CASRLTGDGNQPQHF
TRBV12-3/TRBV12-4,TRBJ1-1,CASSPGTGPEAFF
TRBV6-5,TRBJ2-1,CASSYGGLNNEQFF
TRBV20-1,TRBJ2-7,CSARDTGDYEQYF
TRBV11-2,TRBJ2-1,CASSPRLAGDNEQFF
TRBV4-1,TRBJ1-5,CASSQAQGSNQPQHF
TRBV5-1,TRBJ1-1,CASSWGQANTEAFF
TRBV28,TRBJ2-7,CASSFGVLREQYF
TRBV20-1,TRBJ2-7,CSARGDSSYEQYF
TRBV7-2,TRBJ2-1,CASSLGGREGGTEQFF
TRBV7-8,TRBJ2-1,CASSLAAEQFF
TRBV20-1,TRBJ1-5,CSAGTGNQPQHF
TRBV5-1,TRBJ2-5,CASSLVGQPQETQYF
TRBV6-5,TRBJ1-4,CASSRTGGNEKLFF
TRBV3-1,TRBJ2-3,CASSQGRRVRTSTDTQYF
TRBV6-2/TRBV6-3,TRBJ2-1,CASSSPWTSGLSYNEQFF
TRBV20-1,TRBJ2-4,CSARPSGGKNIQYF
TRBV12-3/TRBV12-4,TRBJ2-1,CASSFTNNEQFF
TRBV4-3,TRBJ1-1,CASSQTGRTEAFF
TRBV28,TRBJ2-7,CASTDRATYEQYF
TRBV12-3/TRBV12-4,TRBJ1-1,CASSFGDTGTEAFF
TRBV4-1,TRBJ2-1,CASSHSGTSGGDEQFF
TRBV7-2,TRBJ2-3,CASTKGGVRADTQYF
TRBV6-2/TRBV6-3,TRBJ2-1,CASSPGLAGKYNEQFF
TRBV27,TRBJ2-1,CASSLSPVYNEQFF
TRBV10-3,TRBJ1-3,CAIRQITGASGNTIYF
TRBV12-3/TRBV12-4,TRBJ2-4,CASSTTGLRGNIQNF
TRBV6-6,TRBJ2-3,CASITETGGLDTQYF
TRBV5-1,TRBJ1-6,CASSLEGGRDSPLHF
TRBV6-6,TRBJ1-4,CASTGPDEKLFF
TRBV5-1,TRBJ2-7,CASSLESGGAYEQYF
TRBV6-6,TRBJ2-7,CASSFDSYEQYF
TRBV25-1,TRBJ1-2,CATKQGGIGYGYTF
TRBV2,TRBJ2-7,CASGGLAGGDEQYF
TRBV5-4,TRBJ2-5,CASSLEASGETQYF
TRBV3-1,TRBJ1-2,CASSGSLLANYGYTF
TRBV25-1,TRBJ1-2,CASSESGGYGYTF
TRBV2,TRBJ1-1,CASSQLRDSSGTEAFF
TRBV7-9,TRBJ2-3,CASSPPRADTQYF
TRBV24-1,TRBJ2-4,CATSDKKNIQYF
TRBV11-2,TRBJ2-1,CASSLGSNNEQFF
TRBV6-2/TRBV6-3,TRBJ2-3,CASSYGTQYTQYF
TRBV2,TRBJ2-7,CASSHPGQYEQYF
TRBV3-1,TRBJ2-7,CASSLGAEGILYEQYF
TRBV28,TRBJ2-7,CAVLASGMTYEQYF
TRBV19,TRBJ1-5,CASSTGTGLPQHF